This T cell receptor beta chain was obtained from a study of TIL therapy for anti-PD-1-resistant metastatic lung cancer. Study at large: By whole-exome sequencing, median non-synonymous tumor mutation burden was approximately 1.6 mutations per megabase. Points from the study as a whole: Infused TIL clonotypes partially replaced the baseline blood repertoire, then decayed over months.

Between the trimmed V and J ends, which lost 1 base and 0 bases, there was a span of 22 bases. CDR1 and CDR2 from the germline V gene are SGHTA and FQGTGA. This CDR3 contains 20 residues. With regard to this clone: Its antigen is undetermined.

The libraries were made with immunoSEQ v3. Libraries were prepared by immunoSEQ multiplex PCR; TCRdb keeps only in-frame clonotypes and omits some of them. The sample comprises 35,000 or so clones, roughly 80% of which are singletons, and 5.5% to 6.5% rests with the top ten. Time point indicated: pre-treatment sample, taken before nivolumab and TIL therapy. The material sequenced was blood, taken at baseline. This clonotype was obtained from a person aged 25 to 80 with non-small cell lung cancer. The chain couples TRBV7-3 to TRBJ1-5, with a possible D match to TRBD1 (6 bases). The CDR3 sequence: CASSLILERQGRYSNQPQHF. The CDR3, as DNA: TGTGCCAGCAGCTTAATCCTTGAGCGGCAGGGGCGATATAGCAATCAGCCCCAGCATTTT.